This TCR beta chain derives from a study of T cells expressing NK-cell markers. The study, taken as a whole, reports: Expanded NKG2C+ T cell clones had unclear HCMV specificity.

TCRdb reprocessed the 5' RACE reads; each CDR3 protein has one entry and no DNA is given. This listing includes some 150,000 distinct CDR3 sequences. About this clonotype: Its antigen is still unknown.

This CDR3 has 14 amino acids. Per germline, CDR1 SGHNT and CDR2 YYREEE (reference sequence). This TCR came from a young man in good health. The chain is built from TRBV5-4 and TRBJ2-2; lacking DNA, the TRBD2 call made by TCRdb goes unchecked. Sequenced: blood T cells: a sorted CD56 or NKG2C T cell subset, CD4+ or CD8+ T cells, or bulk PBMC T cells (not recorded which). This CDR3 reads CASWEGLNTGELFF.